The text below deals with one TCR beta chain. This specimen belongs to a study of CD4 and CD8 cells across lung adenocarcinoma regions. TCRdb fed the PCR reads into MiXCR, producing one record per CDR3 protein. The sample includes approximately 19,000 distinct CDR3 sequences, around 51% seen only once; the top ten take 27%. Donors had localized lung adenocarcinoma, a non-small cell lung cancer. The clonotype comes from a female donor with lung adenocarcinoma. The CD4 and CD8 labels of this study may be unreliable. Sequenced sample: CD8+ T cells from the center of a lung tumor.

CDR3 sequence reads: CGGRDQDTQYF. DNA for the CDR3: TGTGGCGGCCGTGACCAAGATACGCAGTATTTT. V usage is TRBV27 and J usage is TRBJ2-3; D gene uncertain. The germline V gene has CDR1 MNHEY and CDR2 SMNVEV (reference sequence). This CDR3 is built from 11 residues.